These 12 T cell receptor beta chains were all obtained from the same sample, sequenced in a study of T cell clones after liver transplantation. The protocol was immunoSEQ multiplex PCR, while the TCRdb copy is restricted to in-frame clones and leaves out a portion. Among roughly 74,000 clones, about four fifths were seen once, and the ten largest hold less than 0.65%. The starting material was CD4+ T cells from blood, obtained before liver transplant. The receptors shown here come from a human donor who received a liver transplant.

The rearrangement links TRBV29-1 to TRBJ2-1, with 11 bases matching TRBD1. The V gene's germline CDR1 is SQVTM and CDR2 ANQGSEA. The CDR3 runs 17 residues. The trim removed 8 bases at V and 7 bases at J, leaving 19 bases unmatched. CDR3 DNA: TGCAGCTCCCCCCGGGGCGTGGGGGACAGGGGGTTGAATGAGCAGTTCTTC. Translated, it gives CSSPRGVGDRGLNEQFF.

In its sample, this clone was seen a few times. Here the CDR3 reads CASSFRVGNYGYTF. The CDR3 bases are TGTGCCAGCAGCTTCAGGGTAGGGAACTATGGCTACACCTTC. This chain connects TRBV7-9 to TRBJ1-2; tentatively, D is TRBD1 (5 bases). Germline V CDR1 and CDR2: SEHNR, FQNEAQ (reference sequence). The ends were cut back, 3 bases at V and 2 bases at J, with 10 bases in the middle. The CDR3 is made up of 14 amino acids.

This clone has more than one count but fewer than ten. The chain uses TRBV11-2 and TRBJ2-5; D perhaps matches TRBD1 (6 bases). Trimming removed 5 bases at V and 5 bases at J, with 12 bases between. Germline V gene data show CDR1 as SGHAT and CDR2 as FQNNGV. This CDR3 has 13 residues. The CDR3 DNA reads TGTGCCAGCAGCATACAGGGTTTGGAGACCCAGTACTTC. It codes for CASSIQGLETQYF.

The chain links TRBV28 to TRBJ2-1; D is undetermined. The germline V gene has CDR1 MDHEN and CDR2 SYDVKM. Deletions cut 5 bases from V and 9 bases from J, with 11 bases between. The CDR3 has 12 amino acids. CDR3 loop: CASSQTLREQFF. CDR3 sequence (DNA): TGTGCCAGCAGTCAGACCCTCCGTGAGCAGTTCTTC.

The J gene is TRBJ1-4, the V gene TRBV10-3; tentative D call: TRBD1 (5 bases). V was pared by 3 bases and J by 5 bases, with 10 bases between. CDR1 and CDR2 from the germline V gene are ENHRY and SYGVKD. The CDR3 is made up of 14 amino acids. CDR3 DNA: TGTGCCATCAGTGATTCAAACAGGAATGAAAAACTGTTTTTT. This sequence encodes CAISDSNRNEKLFF.

The V and J genes are TRBV6-1 and TRBJ2-3; D may be TRBD2 (8 bases). The CDR3 sequence is 15 residues long. Germline V lookup: CDR1 MNHNS, CDR2 SASEGT. V shed 4 bases and J shed 9 bases, with 20 bases lying between them. The CDR3 bases are TGTGCCAGCAGTGGGGCCGGGACTAGGGGGCTCACGCAGTATTTT. This sequence encodes CASSGAGTRGLTQYF.

The genes are TRBV19 and TRBJ1-5; TRBD1 aligns across 9 bases. The CDR3 extends over 15 amino acids. V was clipped by 6 bases and J by 7 bases; unmatched bases: 10. Germline CDR1 and CDR2: LNHDA and SQIVND (reference sequence). CDR3 in DNA: TGTGCCAGTAGGGGATTCGGGACAGGGATCCAGCCCCAGCATTTT. Protein product: CASRGFGTGIQPQHF.

The sample holds many counts of this clone. This sequence joins TRBV7-9 and TRBJ1-1; 10 nucleotides align to TRBD1. V lost 1 base, J lost 5 bases, and 4 bases stayed unmatched. Germline loops: CDR1 SEHNR, CDR2 FQNEAQ (reference sequence). This CDR3 has 15 amino acids. CDR3 nucleotide sequence: TGTGCCAGCAGCTTAGGGACAGGGGGTGGAACTGAAGCTTTCTTT. Protein sequence: CASSLGTGGGTEAFF.

The chain has TRBV7-2 and TRBJ2-2, with a tentative D call TRBD2 (5 bases). In germline, CDR1 is SGHTA, CDR2 FQGNSA. This CDR3 has 15 amino acids. Between the trimmed V and J ends, which lost 5 bases and 5 bases, there was a span of 15 bases. In DNA form, the CDR3 reads TGTGCCAGCAGCCCGGGAACCCTGGGGACCGGGGAGCTGTTTTTT. This gives the protein CASSPGTLGTGELFF.

As regards this clone: A read error may account for a junction end that differs from germline. The sample holds other DNA sequences that translate to the same CDR3. V usage is TRBV28 and J usage is TRBJ2-7, with D unclear. This CDR3 contains 12 residues. From germline, CDR1 is MDHEN and CDR2 SYDVKM. The CDR3, as DNA: TGTGCCAGCAGTTTAACCTCCTCCGAGCAGTACTTC. It specifies CASSLTSSEQYF.

This clone was counted between two and nine times. The chain combines TRBV4-1 with TRBJ1-2; D is ambiguous. CDR3 length: 11 residues. Looked up from germline, CDR1 is MGHRA and CDR2 is YSYEKL. V lost 2 bases to trimming and J lost 10 bases, with 8 bases between them. The CDR3 protein is CASSQNLLYTF. CDR3 coding DNA: TGCGCCAGCAGCCAAAATTTGCTCTACACCTTC.

This clone showed up just a few times. The chain couples TRBV14 to TRBJ2-1; D possibly corresponds to TRBD1 (5 bases). Trimming pared 1 base from V and 3 bases from J, leaving 13 bases between. Germline V CDR1 and CDR2: SGHDN, FVKESK. The CDR3 length is 16 residues. CDR3 sequence reads: CASSQGSGINYNEQFF. CDR3 DNA: TGTGCCAGCAGCCAAGGTTCAGGGATAAACTACAATGAGCAGTTCTTC.